This T cell receptor beta chain was recorded in a study of tissue T cells after allogeneic stem cell transplantation. Study-wide findings and caveats: Which tissue TCRs were alloreactive or antigen-specific was not determined. Some clones might be persisting host cells.

Libraries were prepared by immunoSEQ multiplex PCR; TCRdb keeps only in-frame clonotypes and omits some of them. Seen here are tens of thousands of clones, 72% observed once, and the top ten hold under 0.75%. For this clone: Its matching antigen is unknown. The genes are named according to mouse.

The sample consisted of spleen. This TCR was recovered from a female BALB/c mouse in good health. Strain MHC haplotype: H2-d.

The DNA read from the CDR3 is TGTGCCAGCAGTAGCCGGGACAGGGATGAACAGTAC. Translated: CASSSRDRDEQY. The CDR3 in its entirety is CASSSRDRDEQYF. The chain is built from TRBV19 and TRBJ2-7, with 9 bases matching TRBD1. Read sequence stops 1 residue before the CDR3 end, and the germline J gene provides the missing end. Germline loops: CDR1 FNHDT, CDR2 SITEND (reference sequence). The ends lost 3 bases at V and 5 bases at J; junction bases unmatched: 3. CDR3 length equals 13 residues.